These 11 T cell receptor beta chains share one sample of origin, sequenced in a study of blood T cell repertoires in COVID-19. The data were produced by immunoSEQ multiplex PCR, yet TCRdb's version contains in-frame clones alone and is incomplete. Of 120,000 to 150,000 clones listed, roughly nine tenths are singletons. Source material: peripheral blood. The receptors originated from a human donor with COVID-19, enrolled during active disease. The donor label of this sample is uncertain.

The gene calls are TRBV11-2 and TRBJ1-1; no reliable D call. V gave up 3 bases and J gave up 7 bases, with 9 bases separating them. The CDR3 is made up of 12 amino acids. Germline assignment: CDR1 SGHAT and CDR2 FQNNGV. CDR3 bases: TGTGCCAGCAGCTTTCCGGGGAGTGAAGCTTTCTTT. Protein: CASSFPGSEAFF.

The chain recombines TRBV5-6 with TRBJ2-1; TRBD1 matches 8 bases. This CDR3 contains 15 residues. Germline V gene data show CDR1 as SGHDT and CDR2 as YYEEEE. V dropped 4 bases and J dropped 9; count of bases not matched to a gene: 12. The CDR3 loop is CASSPPGQVRGEQFF. In DNA form, the CDR3 reads TGTGCCAGCAGCCCCCCGGGACAGGTAAGGGGTGAGCAGTTCTTC.

This chain uses TRBV25-1 with TRBJ2-3, with D uncertain. The germline CDR1 and CDR2 sequences are MGHDK and SYGVNS. The CDR3 loop spans 17 amino acids. V gave up 1 base and J gave up 4 bases, with 18 bases separating them. CDR3 in amino acids: CASSESVKVAESDTQYF. In nucleotides, the CDR3 is TGTGCCAGCAGTGAATCGGTGAAGGTCGCGGAGTCAGATACGCAGTATTTT.

The chain uses TRBV12-3 or TRBV12-4 and TRBJ2-5; D remains ambiguous. V was trimmed by 6 bases and J by 4 bases, leaving 3 bases between them. The CDR3 contains 10 residues. CDR3 nucleotide sequence: TGTGCCAGCAGCGGAGAGACCCAGTACTTC. It codes for CASSGETQYF.

Remarks on this clone: Within the sample, other DNA sequences also encode this same CDR3. The chain uses TRBV11-2 and TRBJ1-5; 9 nucleotides align to TRBD1. Germline CDR1 reads SGHAT; CDR2 reads FQNNGV. The CDR3 length is 15 residues. The trim removed 1 base at V and 4 bases at J, leaving 2 bases unmatched. CDR3 DNA sequence: TGTGCCAGCAGCTTAGGAGGGACAGGGAATCAGCCCCAGCATTTT. Its translation is CASSLGGTGNQPQHF.

This clone has just one count. This rearrangement joins TRBV5-1 to TRBJ2-3, with TRBD2 matching over 8 bases. Losses at the gene ends were 3 bases for V and 7 bases for J; bases not matched to a gene: 13. The CDR3 spans 16 residues. Germline V lookup: CDR1 SGHRS, CDR2 YFSETQ. This chain's CDR3 is CASSSYSTSDGNTQYF. CDR3 DNA sequence: TGCGCCAGCAGCTCCTACTCGACTAGCGACGGAAATACGCAGTATTTT.

This chain links TRBV23-1 with TRBJ2-7, with 7 bases matching TRBD1. TRBV23-1 is reported as an ORF; its role is uncertain. V trimming: 10 bases; J trimming: 2 bases; junction bases outside the gene matches: 5. This CDR3 contains 12 residues. CDR3 sequence reads: CATHRGPYEQYF. In DNA, the CDR3 is TGCGCCACACACAGGGGTCCCTACGAGCAGTACTTC.

The chain is built from TRBV19 and TRBJ1-2; D is perhaps TRBD1 (5 bases). V was trimmed by 3 bases and J by 2 bases, leaving 10 bases between them. The CDR3 extends over 14 amino acids. Germline CDR1 is LNHDA and CDR2 is SQIVND (reference sequence). In DNA, the CDR3 is TGTGCCAGTAGTATTAATCAGGGAAACTATGGCTACACCTTC. It yields the protein CASSINQGNYGYTF.

Comment on this clone: Mismatch with germline at one junction end may stem from a read error. This rearrangement joins TRBV7-9 to TRBJ2-4; D perhaps matches TRBD1 (6 bases). This CDR3 comprises 13 residues. Germline CDR1 reads SEHNR; CDR2 reads FQNEAQ (reference sequence). CDR3 residues: CASSLGQDRPGTF. The CDR3 region has the DNA TGTGCCAGCAGCTTAGGACAAGACAGGCCCGGAACTTTC.

The chain links TRBV6-5 to TRBJ1-4; 9 bases are shared with TRBD1. The junction had 9 bases not matched to a gene; V was cut back by 6 bases and J by 7 bases. Per the germline V gene, CDR1 is MNHEY and CDR2 is SVGAGI. There are 15 residues in the CDR3. CDR3 sequence (DNA): TGTGCCAGCAGGGACCTGGGACAGGGAGTTGAAAAACTGTTTTTT. Translating gives CASRDLGQGVEKLFF.

The chain links TRBV13 to TRBJ1-2; possible D gene TRBD1, 5 bases. The germline V and J ends were trimmed by 4 bases and 6 bases, with 21 bases remaining between them. CDR1 and CDR2 from the germline V gene are PRHDT and FYEKMQ (reference sequence). The CDR3 is 16 residues long. CDR3 protein: CASSWGRRQVENGYTF. The DNA for the CDR3 is TGTGCCAGCAGCTGGGGGAGGAGGCAGGTTGAAAATGGCTACACCTTC.